This T cell receptor (beta chain) was sequenced in a study of control samples from healthy donors and cancer patients. The CDR3 length is 14 residues. The V end was cut by 4 bases, the J end by 10 bases, with 16 bases between. Per the germline V gene, CDR1 is KGHDR and CDR2 is SFDVKD. TCRdb's copy holds only in-frame clones and misses some; the assay was immunoSEQ multiplex PCR. The profile shows tens of thousands of clones, about 75% of them singletons. This receptor was taken from a male donor with melanoma. The J gene is TRBJ2-1, the V gene TRBV24-1, with D tentatively TRBD2 (5 bases). The sample was formalin-fixed, paraffin-embedded tissue. DNA of the CDR3: TGTGCCACCAGTGACCCGCCCGTCGGAGGCGAGCAGTTCTTC. This encodes CATSDPPVGGEQFF.